In this sample, the clone carrying this TCR beta chain turned up a few times. Antigen specificity is unknown. MiXCR, applied by TCRdb to the reads, yields one record per CDR3 protein. The data show some 590,000 distinct CDR3 sequences, 35% to 50% seen once. This entry is derived from a study of T cell repertoires in cytomegalovirus infection. V lost 0 bases, J lost 1 base, and 6 bases stayed unmatched. This CDR3 is built from 16 residues. CDR1 DFQATT and CDR2 SNEGSKA come from the germline V gene (reference sequence). This chain joins TRBV20-1 and TRBJ1-1; 9 bases are shared with TRBD1. The receptor was isolated from a human donor in good health (CMV status not recorded). Some clones in this sample may be carry-over from other donors' samples. This material consisted of cultured PBMCs, taken from culture after CMV antigen stimulation. CDR3 in DNA: TGCAGTGCTAGAGAGGCGCGGGGACAGGGGAACACTGAAGCTTTCTTT. It encodes CSAREARGQGNTEAFF.